These 10 T cell receptor beta chains share one sample of origin, sequenced in a study of T cells after yellow fever vaccination. TCRdb recomputed calls from the 5' RACE reads with MiXCR, one row per CDR3 protein. The profile covers 90,000 to 130,000 distinct CDR3 sequences, with 8.4% appearing a single time and roughly 27% taken by the ten largest. Sequences were derived from CD8+ T cells sorted from PBMCs, sampled 45 days after the yellow fever booster vaccination. The receptors originated from a man aged 30 to 45 who received the YFV17D yellow fever vaccine.

The CDR3 region has the DNA TGTGCCAGAAGGGCAAACACTGAAGCTTTCTTT. It codes for CARRANTEAFF. The V and J genes are TRBV5-3 and TRBJ1-1; unclear D gene. TRBV5-3 is filed as an ORF, its function uncertain. The ends were cut back, 5 bases at V and 2 bases at J, with 4 bases in the middle. The CDR3 has 11 residues.

This chain uses TRBV7-9 with TRBJ1-3; D might be TRBD1 (6 bases). V dropped 2 bases and J dropped 7 bases, with 12 bases sitting between them. Germline V CDR1 and CDR2: SEHNR, FQNEAQ (reference sequence). CDR3 size: 14 residues. The CDR3: CASSLLQGHNTIYF. The CDR3 region has the DNA TGTGCCAGCAGCTTACTTCAGGGACATAACACCATATATTTT.

Many counts were recorded for this clonotype. V usage is TRBV10-2 and J usage is TRBJ2-3, with 10 positions matching TRBD2. CDR3 size: 16 residues. J lost 2 bases, V lost 8 bases, and 10 bases had no gene match. Germline V gene lookup returns CDR1 WSHSY and CDR2 SAAADI. The CDR3 DNA sequence: TGCGCCAGCTTACCGGGACTAGCGATCTCCACAGATACGCAGTATTTT. This gives the protein CASLPGLAISTDTQYF.

This clonotype was seen at least ten times. This chain connects TRBV29-1 to TRBJ2-6, with unresolved D. CDR1 is SQVTM and CDR2 is ANQGSEA in the germline V gene. Trimming pared 6 bases from V and 0 bases from J, leaving 9 bases between. The CDR3 is made up of 14 amino acids. The CDR3 is CSVAYDSGANVLTF. The CDR3 DNA reads TGCAGCGTCGCGTACGACTCTGGGGCCAACGTCCTGACTTTC.

In its sample, this clonotype was seen many times. V is TRBV7-2 and J is TRBJ1-1, with TRBD1 as a possible D gene (5 bases). The CDR3 spans 14 residues. In germline, CDR1 is SGHTA, CDR2 FQGNSA. The V end lost 5 bases, the J end lost 5 bases, and 15 bases lay between the germline ends. CDR3 DNA sequence: TGTGCCAGCAGCGTCAGTGTTGGGGGGACTGAAGCTTTCTTT. Amino acid sequence: CASSVSVGGTEAFF. Drawing the rest from reference TRBV7-2 and TRBJ1-1, the complete variable domain is GAGVSQSPSNKVTEKGKDVELRCDPISGHTALYWYRQSLGQGLEFLIYFQGNSAPDKSGLPSDRFSAERTGGSVSTLTIQRTQQEDSAVYLCASSVSVGGTEAFFGQGTRLTVV.

In its sample, this clonotype was seen many times. The chain couples TRBV7-6 to TRBJ1-2; D gene unclear. Trimming took off 5 bases at V and 8 bases at J, with 15 bases between the two ends. The CDR3 has 13 residues. In germline, CDR1 is SGHVS, CDR2 FNYEAQ. CDR3 amino acids: CASSPLGDHGYTF. The CDR3, as DNA: TGTGCCAGCAGCCCCCTCGGCGACCACGGCTACACCTTC.

This clonotype was found many times. The chain couples TRBV27 to TRBJ2-7; 9 bases line up with TRBD1. J lost 1 base, V lost 9 bases, and 1 base had no gene match. Germline V gene sequence: CDR1 MNHEY, CDR2 SMNVEV (reference sequence). The CDR3 sequence is 12 residues long. The CDR3 DNA reads TGTGCCAGTGGGACAGGGTCCTACGAGCAGTACTTC. Its translation: CASGTGSYEQYF.

The sample holds many counts of this clonotype. The chain carries TRBV12-3 or TRBV12-4 and TRBJ1-1; a possible D gene is TRBD1 (6 bases). CDR3 length: 17 residues. Between the trimmed V and J ends, which lost 6 bases and 3 bases, there was a span of 23 bases. The CDR3 bases are TGTGCCAGCAGCCACCTTGGGACAACCAACTGGGACACTGAAGCTTTCTTT. Residues: CASSHLGTTNWDTEAFF.

This clonotype was counted many times. The chain links TRBV7-9 to TRBJ1-1; D is perhaps TRBD1 (5 bases). Looked up from germline, CDR1 is SEHNR and CDR2 is FQNEAQ (reference sequence). The CDR3 runs to 16 residues. Trimming stripped 5 bases from V and 2 bases from J, with 18 bases between. The CDR3 coding sequence is TGTGCCAGCAGCGCTGCCCCCGGGACGGTCAACACTGAAGCTTTCTTT. Its protein product is CASSAAPGTVNTEAFF.

V and J are TRBV4-2 and TRBJ2-7, with TRBD2 matching over 7 bases. Germline CDR1 reads LGHNA; CDR2 reads YNFKEQ. The V gene end was trimmed by 0 bases and the J gene end by 2 bases; junction bases not matched to a gene: 4. The CDR3 sequence is 15 residues long. CDR3 region: CASSQEVAGAYEQYF. CDR3 nucleotides: TGTGCCAGCAGCCAAGAAGTAGCGGGCGCCTACGAGCAGTACTTC.